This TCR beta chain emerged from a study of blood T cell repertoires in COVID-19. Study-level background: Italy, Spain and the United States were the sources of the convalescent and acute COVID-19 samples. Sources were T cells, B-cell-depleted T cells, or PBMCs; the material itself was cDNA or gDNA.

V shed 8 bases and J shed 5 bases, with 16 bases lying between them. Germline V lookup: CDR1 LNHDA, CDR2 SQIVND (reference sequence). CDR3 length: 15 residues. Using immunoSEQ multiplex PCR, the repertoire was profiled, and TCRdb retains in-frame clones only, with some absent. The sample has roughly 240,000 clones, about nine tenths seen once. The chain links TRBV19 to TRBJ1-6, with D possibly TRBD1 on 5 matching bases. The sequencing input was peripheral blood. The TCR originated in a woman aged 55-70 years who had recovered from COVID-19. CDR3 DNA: TGTGCCAGTGGCCAGGGAGGATCGAATAATTCACCCCTCCACTTT. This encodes CASGQGGSNNSPLHF.